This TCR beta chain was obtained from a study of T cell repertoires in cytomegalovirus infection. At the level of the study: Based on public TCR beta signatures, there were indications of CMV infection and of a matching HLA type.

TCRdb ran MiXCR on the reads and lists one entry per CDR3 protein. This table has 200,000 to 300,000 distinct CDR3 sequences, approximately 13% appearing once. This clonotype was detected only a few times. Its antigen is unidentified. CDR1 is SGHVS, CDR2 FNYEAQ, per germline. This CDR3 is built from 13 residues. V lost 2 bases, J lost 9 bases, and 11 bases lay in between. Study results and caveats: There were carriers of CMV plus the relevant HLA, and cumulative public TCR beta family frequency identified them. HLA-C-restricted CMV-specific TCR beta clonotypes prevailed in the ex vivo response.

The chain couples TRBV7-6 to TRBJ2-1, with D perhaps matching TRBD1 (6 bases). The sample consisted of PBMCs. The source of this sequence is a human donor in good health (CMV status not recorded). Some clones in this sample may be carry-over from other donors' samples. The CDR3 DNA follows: TGTGCCAGCAGCTTACTGCAAGGGGGTGAGCAGTTCTTC. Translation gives CASSLLQGGEQFF.